These T cell receptor beta chains were read from a single sample in a study of blood T cell repertoires in COVID-19. Clones were read by immunoSEQ multiplex PCR, and TCRdb kept only the in-frame ones, dropping some. In the table there are more than 300,000 clones, about 90% of which are singletons. Sample: peripheral blood. Source of these receptors: a woman aged 25 to 39 with COVID-19, enrolled during active disease. Each CDR3 is given with its conserved first and last residue. A D gene is named only where the DNA matches it firmly. Rows give clone size only sometimes, using once, few, many, or a class for an expanded clone.

clone_size	v_call	d_call	j_call	cdr3_nt	cdr3_aa
NA	TRBV11-2	NA	TRBJ2-7	TGTGCCAGCAGCCAGGGTCTATTCTACGAGCAGTACTTC	CASSQGLFYEQYF
NA	TRBV19	TRBD1	TRBJ2-3	TGTGCCAGTAGTAAGGGGGCGCGGACAGATACGCAGTATTTT	CASSKGARTDTQYF
few	TRBV4-1	TRBD1	TRBJ1-2	TGCGCCAGCAGCCCCCAGGACAGGGCTACCGCTGGCTACACCTTC	CASSPQDRATAGYTF
NA	TRBV18	TRBD2	TRBJ2-1	TGTGCCAGCTCACGAAATAGCGGGAGCGCAGGCAATGAGCAGTTCTTC	CASSRNSGSAGNEQFF
NA	TRBV7-9	TRBD1	TRBJ1-1	TGTGCCAGCAGCCTACAGGGGGAGGGCACTGAAGCTTTCTTT	CASSLQGEGTEAFF
NA	TRBV29-1	TRBD1	TRBJ1-1	TGCAGCGTTGAAGAAGACAGGGTCAACACTGAAGCTTTCTTT	CSVEEDRVNTEAFF
NA	TRBV24-1	NA	TRBJ1-2	TGTGCCACCAGCCAGACAGGCTGGGGGGGCTACACCTTC	CATSQTGWGGYTF
NA	TRBV7-2	NA	TRBJ2-3	TGTGCCAGCAGCCCCGGCGGAGTGACAGATACGCAGTATTTT	CASSPGGVTDTQYF
NA	TRBV4-3	TRBD1	TRBJ2-5	TGCGCCAGCAGCCCCGGACAGGGGGCCGAGGAGACCCAGTACTTC	CASSPGQGAEETQYF
NA	TRBV7-9	NA	TRBJ1-4	TGTGCCAGCAGGGTAGGGACAAATGAAAAACTGTTTTTT	CASRVGTNEKLFF
once	TRBV18	NA	TRBJ1-4	TGTGCCAGCTCACCAACACAAACGGGAAAACTGTTTTTT	CASSPTQTGKLFF
NA	TRBV28	NA	TRBJ1-3	TGTGCCACTAAAGAAGGGAGAACCGGAAACACCATATATTTT	CATKEGRTGNTIYF
NA	TRBV4-1	TRBD1	TRBJ1-1	TGCGCCAGCAGCCCAGGGGGCTTGAACACTGAAGCTTTCTTT	CASSPGGLNTEAFF
NA	TRBV14	TRBD2	TRBJ2-3	TGTGCCAGCAGCCAAGGACTAGCGGGAGCGTGGGATACGCAGTATTTT	CASSQGLAGAWDTQYF
NA	TRBV5-1	TRBD1	TRBJ2-6	TGCGCCAGCAGCTCTAGTCCCGGGACAGGGACTGGGGCCAACGTCCTGACTTTC	CASSSSPGTGTGANVLTF
few	TRBV5-4	TRBD1	TRBJ1-1	TGTGCCAGCAGCTCTGGACAGGGAGCGACTGAAGCTTTCTTT	CASSSGQGATEAFF
NA	TRBV5-4	TRBD2	TRBJ2-3	TGTGCCAGCAGTCGGGAGGCGGGAGGGCCCTCGAATACGCAGTATTTT	CASSREAGGPSNTQYF
NA	TRBV7-9	TRBD2	TRBJ2-3	TGTGCCAGCAGCTTATACGGGAGGGCCAGCGATACGCAGTATTTT	CASSLYGRASDTQYF
NA	TRBV4-2	NA	TRBJ2-7	TGTGCCAGCAGCCCTAGCTACGAGCAGTACTTC	CASSPSYEQYF
NA	TRBV6-5	NA	TRBJ2-2	TGTGCCAGCAGTCGGACTTACGGCACCGGGGAGCTGTTTTTT	CASSRTYGTGELFF
NA	TRBV28	NA	TRBJ2-7	TGTGCCAGCAGTTTTGGCAGGGTCGAGCAGTACTTC	CASSFGRVEQYF
once	TRBV5-5	TRBD2	TRBJ2-6	TGTGCCAGCGGGGAGGGGATCTCTGGGGCCAACGTCCTGACTTTC	CASGEGISGANVLTF
once	TRBV25-1	NA	TRBJ1-5	TGTGCCAGCAGTTCCTCGGGGGGAAGTAACCAGCCCCAGCATTTT	CASSSSGGSNQPQHF
NA	TRBV9	NA	TRBJ1-4	TGTGCCAGCAGCGTAGAAGGGGTTAACAACGAAAAACTGTTTTTT	CASSVEGVNNEKLFF
NA	TRBV2	NA	TRBJ2-7	TGTGCCAGCACGGTGGAGGAAACCTACGAGCAGTACTTC	CASTVEETYEQYF
NA	TRBV4-3	NA	TRBJ2-7	TGCGCCAGCAGCCAAGATGGGGGGGAGCAGTACTTC	CASSQDGGEQYF
NA	TRBV6-5	NA	TRBJ2-1	TGTGCCAGCCGTAAGACGGGAAGTCTCAATGAGCAGTTCTTC	CASRKTGSLNEQFF
NA	TRBV29-1	TRBD2	TRBJ2-3	TGCAGCGTTGAAGGAGCTAGCGGGAGTTTAGGGACGCAGTATTTT	CSVEGASGSLGTQYF
NA	TRBV10-2	NA	TRBJ1-5	TGCGCCAGCAGTGAGGGGCAAAACAATCAGCCCCAGCATTTT	CASSEGQNNQPQHF
NA	TRBV5-1	NA	TRBJ2-3	TGCGCCAGCCGGGCCGGGGAGAACACAGATACGCAGTATTTT	CASRAGENTDTQYF
NA	TRBV7-9	TRBD2	TRBJ2-1	TGTGCCAGCAGCTCCACTAGCGGGATCTACAATGAGCAGTTCTTC	CASSSTSGIYNEQFF
once	TRBV2	TRBD2	TRBJ2-7	TGTGCCAGCAGTCCAAACGGACTAGCGGGGCTCAGATACGAGCAGTACTTC	CASSPNGLAGLRYEQYF
NA	TRBV28	TRBD2	TRBJ2-7	TGTGCCAGCAGTTTATCTAGCGGGGCCTCCTACGAGCAGTACTTC	CASSLSSGASYEQYF
NA	TRBV9	NA	TRBJ1-4	TGTGCCAGCAGCGTCTCCGCCGGGACAACCAATGAAAAACTGTTTTTT	CASSVSAGTTNEKLFF
NA	TRBV10-3	TRBD2	TRBJ2-3	TGTGCCATCAGTGACTCTAGCGGGTTCACAGATACGCAGTATTTT	CAISDSSGFTDTQYF
NA	TRBV7-3	TRBD1	TRBJ1-1	TGTGCCAGCAGCTTTCGGACAGGTTTACCTCACACTGAAGCTTTCTTT	CASSFRTGLPHTEAFF
NA	TRBV27	TRBD1	TRBJ2-3	TGTGCCAGCAGTCCACCGTGGGGACAGTTAACAGATACGCAGTATTTT	CASSPPWGQLTDTQYF
NA	TRBV6-5	NA	TRBJ2-3	TGTGCCAGCCAAAATTACGGGGGCACAGATACGCAGTATTTT	CASQNYGGTDTQYF
NA	TRBV19	NA	TRBJ2-5	TGTGCCAGTAGTCCAGTTCAGGGGCTCTCCCAAGAGACCCAGTACTTC	CASSPVQGLSQETQYF
NA	TRBV5-4	TRBD2	TRBJ2-7	TGTGCCAGCAGCTTGGGAGGGACTAGCGGGAGTCGAGAGCAGTACTTC	CASSLGGTSGSREQYF
NA	TRBV19	NA	TRBJ1-4	TGTGCCAGTAGTATTGGCGGGAGCACTAATGAAAAACTGTTTTTT	CASSIGGSTNEKLFF
few	TRBV16	NA	TRBJ2-4	TGTGCCAGCAGCCATCACCGACAGGTGGGGGTGGGCATTCAGTACTTC	CASSHHRQVGVGIQYF
NA	TRBV7-9	NA	TRBJ1-4	TGTGCCAGCAGTCCAGGGGCAGGGGATGAAAAACTGTTTTTT	CASSPGAGDEKLFF
NA	TRBV2	NA	TRBJ2-5	TGTGCCAGCTCGTACCAAGAGACCCAGTACTTC	CASSYQETQYF
NA	TRBV7-6	NA	TRBJ2-1	TGTGCCAGCAGCTTAGGGACGCCGGTTGGTGGGGCTGAGCAGTTCTTC	CASSLGTPVGGAEQFF
NA	TRBV11-2	TRBD1	TRBJ1-3	TGTGCCAGCAGACAGACAGGGGCGGGTGGAAACACCATATATTTT	CASRQTGAGGNTIYF
NA	TRBV7-2	NA	TRBJ2-7	TGTGCCAGCAGCTCAGACGGAGGGGCCCGATACGAGCAGTACTTC	CASSSDGGARYEQYF
NA	TRBV27	NA	TRBJ2-7	TGTGCCAGCAGTTGGGTAGGGGGCGAGCAGTACTTC	CASSWVGGEQYF
NA	TRBV7-6	TRBD2	TRBJ2-1	TGTGCCAGCAGCTTAGGGACTAGCGGGAGTGATGAGCAGTTCTTC	CASSLGTSGSDEQFF
NA	TRBV7-9	NA	TRBJ2-3	TGTGCCAGCACCGTTTCCCGGCTAGAGCGCCTCACAGATACGCAGTATTTT	CASTVSRLERLTDTQYF
NA	TRBV18	TRBD1	TRBJ1-2	TGTGCCAGCTCACCAGGACAGGATGGCTACACCTTC	CASSPGQDGYTF
NA	TRBV10-1	NA	TRBJ2-7	TGCGCCAGCAGTGGGACAGATCCCTACGAGCAGTACTTC	CASSGTDPYEQYF
NA	TRBV4-1	TRBD1	TRBJ2-7	TGCGCCAGCAGCCTTACGACAGGGGTTACCGAGCAGTACTTC	CASSLTTGVTEQYF
NA	TRBV28	NA	TRBJ1-6	TGTGCCAGCAGTTTAGTACTCCCTTGGAATTCACCCCTCCACTTT	CASSLVLPWNSPLHF
NA	TRBV11-1	NA	TRBJ2-5	TGTGCCAGCGCGGTTGCAGTAAGGGAGACCCAGTACTTC	CASAVAVRETQYF